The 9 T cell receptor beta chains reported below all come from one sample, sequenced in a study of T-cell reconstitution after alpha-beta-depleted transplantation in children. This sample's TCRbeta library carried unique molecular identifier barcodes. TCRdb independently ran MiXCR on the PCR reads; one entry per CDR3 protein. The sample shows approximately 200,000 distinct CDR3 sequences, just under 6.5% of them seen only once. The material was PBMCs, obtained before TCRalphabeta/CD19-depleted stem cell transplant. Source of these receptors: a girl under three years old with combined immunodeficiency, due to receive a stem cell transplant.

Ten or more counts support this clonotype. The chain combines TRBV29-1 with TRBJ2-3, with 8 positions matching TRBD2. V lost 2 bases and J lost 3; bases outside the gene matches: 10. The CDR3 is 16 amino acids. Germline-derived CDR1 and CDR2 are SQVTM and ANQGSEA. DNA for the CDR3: TGCAGCGTTGAACATTCACGGGGGGGTAGGACAGATACGCAGTATTTT. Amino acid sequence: CSVEHSRGGRTDTQYF.

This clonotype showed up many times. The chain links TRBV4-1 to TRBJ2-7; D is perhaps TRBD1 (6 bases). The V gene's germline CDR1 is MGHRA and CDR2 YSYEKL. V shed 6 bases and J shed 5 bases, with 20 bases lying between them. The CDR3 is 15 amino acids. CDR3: CASRQFGTLDNEQYF. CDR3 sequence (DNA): TGCGCCAGCAGACAGTTCGGGACACTAGACAACGAGCAGTACTTC.

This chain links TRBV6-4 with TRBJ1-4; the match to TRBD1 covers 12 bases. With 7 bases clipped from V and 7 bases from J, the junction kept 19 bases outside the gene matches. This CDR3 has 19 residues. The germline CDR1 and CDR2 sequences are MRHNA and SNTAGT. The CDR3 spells CASTLPLGTGGAEGEKLFF. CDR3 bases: TGTGCCAGCACCCTCCCCCTCGGGACAGGGGGCGCCGAAGGTGAAAAACTGTTTTTT.

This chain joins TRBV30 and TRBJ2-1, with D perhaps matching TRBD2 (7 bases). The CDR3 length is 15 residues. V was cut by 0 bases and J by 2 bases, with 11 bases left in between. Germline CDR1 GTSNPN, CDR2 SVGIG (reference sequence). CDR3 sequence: CAWSVGGATYNEQFF. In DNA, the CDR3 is TGTGCCTGGAGTGTAGGGGGGGCCACCTACAATGAGCAGTTCTTC.

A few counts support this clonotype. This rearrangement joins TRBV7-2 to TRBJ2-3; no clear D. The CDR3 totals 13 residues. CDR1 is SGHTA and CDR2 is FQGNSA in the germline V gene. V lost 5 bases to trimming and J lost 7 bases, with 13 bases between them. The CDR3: CASSAVLGNTQYF. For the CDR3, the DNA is TGTGCCAGCAGCGCCGTACTCGGAAATACGCAGTATTTT.

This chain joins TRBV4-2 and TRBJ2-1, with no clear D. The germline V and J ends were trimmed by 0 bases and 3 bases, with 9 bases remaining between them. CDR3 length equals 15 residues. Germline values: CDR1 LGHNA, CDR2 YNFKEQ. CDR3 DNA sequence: TGTGCCAGCAGCCAAGATCCTTCCGACTACAATGAGCAGTTCTTC. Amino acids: CASSQDPSDYNEQFF.

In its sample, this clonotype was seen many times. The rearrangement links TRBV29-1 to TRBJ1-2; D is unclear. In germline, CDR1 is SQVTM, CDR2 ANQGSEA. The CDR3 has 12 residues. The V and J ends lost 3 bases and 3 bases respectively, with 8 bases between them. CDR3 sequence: CSVDSPHYGYTF. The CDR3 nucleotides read TGCAGCGTTGATTCACCCCACTATGGCTACACCTTC.

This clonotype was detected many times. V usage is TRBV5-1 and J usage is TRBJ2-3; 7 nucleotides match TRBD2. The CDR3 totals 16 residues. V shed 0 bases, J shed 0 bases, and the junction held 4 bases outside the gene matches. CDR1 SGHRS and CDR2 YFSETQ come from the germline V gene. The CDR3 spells CASSLGWGGSTDTQYF. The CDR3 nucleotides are TGCGCCAGCAGCTTGGGATGGGGGGGTAGCACAGATACGCAGTATTTT.

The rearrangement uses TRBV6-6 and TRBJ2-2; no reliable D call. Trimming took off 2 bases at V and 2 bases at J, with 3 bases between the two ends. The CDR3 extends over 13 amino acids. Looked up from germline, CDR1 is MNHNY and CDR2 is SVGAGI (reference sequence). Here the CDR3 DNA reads TGTGCCAGCAGTTACCACAACACCGGGGAGCTGTTTTTT. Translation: CASSYHNTGELFF.